This is a list of T cell receptor beta chains from one sample in a study of blood T cells in healthy people across ages. A single record per CDR3 protein comes from TCRdb applying MiXCR to the 5' RACE reads. Seen here are 800,000 to 950,000 distinct CDR3 sequences, almost 30% observed once, and the top ten hold roughly 10%. The same sample was also used in a study of T cells of mothers and their children.

Sample: blood. The receptor set was obtained from a woman in her 40s in good health. The CDR3 runs from the conserved cysteine through the conserved F or W. The D gene is left open where the match is weak. Size is stated for part of the rows, as once, few or many counts, or as a class when the clone is expanded.

clone_size: -; j_call: TRBJ1-2; d_call: TRBD1; v_call: TRBV10-3; cdr3_nt: TGTGCCATCAGTGATGGGACAGGGGGCACCCTCTATGGCTACACCTTC; cdr3_aa: CAISDGTGGTLYGYTF
clone_size: once; j_call: TRBJ2-3; d_call: TRBD1; v_call: TRBV29-1; cdr3_nt: TGCAGCGTTGAAGGCCACAGGGGGCAGACAGATACGCAGTATTTT; cdr3_aa: CSVEGHRGQTDTQYF
clone_size: few; j_call: TRBJ2-1; d_call: -; v_call: TRBV19; cdr3_nt: TGTGCCAGTAGAACAGTTCACAATGAGCAGTTCTTC; cdr3_aa: CASRTVHNEQFF
clone_size: few; j_call: TRBJ2-3; d_call: -; v_call: TRBV21-1; cdr3_nt: TGTGCCGGCAGCAAAAAGGCCACAGATACGCAGTATTTT; cdr3_aa: CAGSKKATDTQYF
clone_size: -; j_call: TRBJ2-1; d_call: -; v_call: TRBV7-9; cdr3_nt: TGTGCCAGCAGCTTTTATGGGGGACACGGACAAGTGTACAATGAGCAGTTCTTC; cdr3_aa: CASSFYGGHGQVYNEQFF
clone_size: -; j_call: TRBJ1-1; d_call: -; v_call: TRBV28; cdr3_nt: TGTGCCTGCAGTTTATCTGGGCAGGCTAACACTGAAGCTTTCTTT; cdr3_aa: CACSLSGQANTEAFF
clone_size: many; j_call: TRBJ2-7; d_call: -; v_call: TRBV7-9; cdr3_nt: TGTGCCAGCAGCTTTGCAGGGGACCACGAGCAGTACTTC; cdr3_aa: CASSFAGDHEQYF
clone_size: -; j_call: TRBJ2-7; d_call: -; v_call: TRBV19; cdr3_nt: TGTGCCAGTAGCGAAAGGACAGCCTTCTACGAGCAGTACTTC; cdr3_aa: CASSERTAFYEQYF
clone_size: -; j_call: TRBJ2-4; d_call: TRBD1; v_call: TRBV20-1; cdr3_nt: TGCAGTGCTAGAGATCCCGGGACAGTGCCCATTCAGTACTTC; cdr3_aa: CSARDPGTVPIQYF
clone_size: -; j_call: TRBJ1-1; d_call: -; v_call: TRBV12-5; cdr3_nt: TGTGCTAGCACGAGGGGTGACGGGAACACTGAAGCTTTCTTT; cdr3_aa: CASTRGDGNTEAFF
clone_size: many; j_call: TRBJ2-3; d_call: -; v_call: TRBV12-3/TRBV12-4; cdr3_nt: TGTGCCAGCCTGGACACTCACACAGATACGCAGTATTTT; cdr3_aa: CASLDTHTDTQYF
clone_size: -; j_call: TRBJ1-1; d_call: TRBD1; v_call: TRBV5-1; cdr3_nt: TGCGCCAGCGCAGAACAGGGGAAGGGCACTGAAGCTTTCTTT; cdr3_aa: CASAEQGKGTEAFF
clone_size: few; j_call: TRBJ1-1; d_call: -; v_call: TRBV28; cdr3_nt: TGTGCCAGCAGTTTCCTTTTGGTCTTGCAGGGAAGCACTGAAGCTTTCTTT; cdr3_aa: CASSFLLVLQGSTEAFF
clone_size: -; j_call: TRBJ1-2; d_call: -; v_call: TRBV28; cdr3_nt: TGTGCCAGCAGTTTATCGGCCTATGGCTACACCTTC; cdr3_aa: CASSLSAYGYTF
clone_size: few; j_call: TRBJ2-5; d_call: TRBD2; v_call: TRBV5-1; cdr3_nt: TGCGCCAGCAGCTCGAAACCGGGACTAGCGAGCGAGACCCAGTACTTC; cdr3_aa: CASSSKPGLASETQYF
clone_size: many; j_call: TRBJ2-7; d_call: -; v_call: TRBV29-1; cdr3_nt: TGCAGCGTTGTCGACGGGTACGAGCAGTACTTC; cdr3_aa: CSVVDGYEQYF
clone_size: few; j_call: TRBJ2-1; d_call: TRBD1; v_call: TRBV2; cdr3_nt: TGTGCCAGCAGTGATAGGAGACAGGGGAGAAATGAGCAGTTCTTC; cdr3_aa: CASSDRRQGRNEQFF
clone_size: few; j_call: TRBJ2-7; d_call: -; v_call: TRBV5-5; cdr3_nt: TGTGCCACCCTGGAAGGGGGATCCACCGAGCAGTACTTC; cdr3_aa: CATLEGGSTEQYF
clone_size: few; j_call: TRBJ2-7; d_call: -; v_call: TRBV20-1; cdr3_nt: TGCAGTGCTAGACCCCCGGGACGTCTTGCCCTCGAGCAGTACTTC; cdr3_aa: CSARPPGRLALEQYF
clone_size: few; j_call: TRBJ1-1; d_call: -; v_call: TRBV10-3; cdr3_nt: TGTGCCATCAGAGGGGGGCAGAGCGATAACACTGAAGCTTTCTTT; cdr3_aa: CAIRGGQSDNTEAFF
clone_size: -; j_call: TRBJ1-6; d_call: -; v_call: TRBV7-3; cdr3_nt: TGTGCCAGCAGCGTCACTATTGGTTCACCCCTCCACTTT; cdr3_aa: CASSVTIGSPLHF
clone_size: few; j_call: TRBJ1-1; d_call: TRBD1; v_call: TRBV5-1; cdr3_nt: TGCGCCAGCAAAAGGGACAGGGTCACTGAAGCTTTCTTT; cdr3_aa: CASKRDRVTEAFF
clone_size: -; j_call: TRBJ1-5; d_call: -; v_call: TRBV18; cdr3_nt: TGTGCCAGCTCACCACGGGGGGGGCTGGTTAATCAGCCCCAGCATTTT; cdr3_aa: CASSPRGGLVNQPQHF
clone_size: many; j_call: TRBJ2-5; d_call: -; v_call: TRBV6-2/TRBV6-3; cdr3_nt: TGTGCCAGCAGGGCTGAAGTGTACCAAGAGACCCAGTACTTC; cdr3_aa: CASRAEVYQETQYF
clone_size: -; j_call: TRBJ2-1; d_call: -; v_call: TRBV6-2/TRBV6-3; cdr3_nt: TGTGCCAGCATTGACTTGCAAGAGACCCAGTTCTTC; cdr3_aa: CASIDLQETQFF
clone_size: many; j_call: TRBJ2-2; d_call: -; v_call: TRBV4-1; cdr3_nt: TGCGCCAGCAGCCAGGAGGGGTTTGCCGGGGAGCTGTTTTTT; cdr3_aa: CASSQEGFAGELFF
clone_size: -; j_call: TRBJ1-1; d_call: -; v_call: TRBV15; cdr3_nt: TGTGCCACCAGCCTCAGGGTTATGAACACTGAAGCTTTCTTT; cdr3_aa: CATSLRVMNTEAFF
clone_size: many; j_call: TRBJ2-7; d_call: TRBD1; v_call: TRBV12-3/TRBV12-4; cdr3_nt: TGTGCCAGCAGTTTTCCGGGACAGGGGAGCAACGAGCAGTACTTC; cdr3_aa: CASSFPGQGSNEQYF
clone_size: many; j_call: TRBJ2-5; d_call: TRBD2; v_call: TRBV11-2; cdr3_nt: TGTGCCAGCAGCTGGGGCGGGGGTGTGGGTCAAGAGACCCAGTACTTC; cdr3_aa: CASSWGGGVGQETQYF